This T cell receptor beta chain comes out of a study of CXCR3-negative and CXCR3-positive naive CD8 T cells. Points on this clonotype: Its matching antigen is unknown.

UMI-labeled 5' RACE TRB cDNA libraries were prepared from the cells. TCRdb derives one entry per CDR3 protein from the 5' RACE reads, leaving out DNA. The repertoire table contains over 100,000 distinct CDR3 sequences. Findings and limits, study-wide: CXCR3-positive naive cells carried more hydrophobic TRB CDR3s than CXCR3-negative ones.

Those CD8+ T cells considered naive were CD45RO-CCR7+CD27+CD95-. There are 15 residues in the CDR3. CDR1 and CDR2 from the germline V gene are SGHRS and YFSETQ. Source material: naive CXCR3- CD8+ T cells from blood. Subset described: CD45RO-CCR7+CD27+CD95- naive CD8+ T cells lacking CXCR3 (TNR3-). The sequence derives from a human donor in good health. Some clones in this sample may be carry-over from other donors' samples. The chain links TRBV5-1 to TRBJ2-7. This chain's CDR3 is CASSLEPNYSYEQYF.